The following is a T cell receptor beta chain sequence with its context. Enrollment of patients from Seattle took place during active infection, with longitudinal follow-up. Methods used by the authors: Nucleated cell number was recorded as an estimate derived from reference gene primer amplification. Repertoires were generated with immunoSEQ multiplex PCR, while TCRdb's copy carries only in-frame clones and drops some. V, J and clone size reflect that table, while D and trimming were determined from the DNA. The data contain 200,000 or so clones, about four fifths of them singletons. The CDR3 is 15 residues long. The germline gives CDR1 SGHAT, CDR2 FQDESV (reference sequence). The trim removed 5 bases at V and 0 bases at J, leaving 4 bases unmatched. This sample is drawn from a study of blood T cell repertoires in COVID-19. Study details: The United States, Italy and Spain provided the acute and convalescent COVID-19 samples. PBMCs, B-cell-depleted T cells, or T cells were the source of the cDNA or gDNA that made up the material.

The TCR was taken from an elderly woman with COVID-19, enrolled during active disease. V and J are TRBV11-1 and TRBJ2-5; 9 nucleotides agree with TRBD1. The sample taken for sequencing was peripheral blood. Here the CDR3 reads CASSPGQGNQETQYF. The DNA for the CDR3 is TGTGCCAGCAGCCCAGGACAGGGGAACCAAGAGACCCAGTACTTC.